A selection of T cell receptor beta chains follows, all from one sample in a study of cytomegalovirus exposure and HLA in healthy donors. Measured with immunoSEQ multiplex PCR; TCRdb has only the in-frame clones, and not every one. The data contain approximately 160,000 clones, approximately 89% of them singletons. Sequencing was performed on PBMCs. The receptor set was obtained from a man aged 18 to 29 in good health and CMV-seropositive. Each CDR3 is given with its conserved first and last residue. The D gene is left open where the match is weak. Some rows mark clone size as missing; the rest say once, few, many or name a class of expanded clone.

size	V	D	J	CDR3	DNA
NA	TRBV5-4	TRBD2	TRBJ2-7	CASSLPSGRTLGEQYF	TGTGCCAGCAGCTTACCTAGCGGGAGGACATTAGGCGAGCAGTACTTC
NA	TRBV11-3	NA	TRBJ2-7	CASSLDQSLHEQYF	TGTGCCAGCAGCTTAGACCAGTCTCTGCACGAGCAGTACTTC
NA	TRBV6-5	NA	TRBJ2-7	CASSYEAITVHEQYF	TGTGCCAGCAGTTACGAGGCTATAACGGTCCACGAGCAGTACTTC
NA	TRBV14	TRBD1	TRBJ2-1	CASSQMTGGSNEQFF	TGTGCCAGCAGCCAAATGACAGGGGGCTCGAATGAGCAGTTCTTC
NA	TRBV9	NA	TRBJ2-5	CASSVGIRPGETQYF	TGTGCCAGCAGCGTAGGAATTCGTCCCGGGGAGACCCAGTACTTC
NA	TRBV11-3	TRBD1	TRBJ2-5	CASSSGYGTGEGETQYF	TGTGCCAGCAGCTCAGGCTATGGGACAGGGGAAGGAGAGACCCAGTACTTC
NA	TRBV19	TRBD1	TRBJ2-7	CASSILGGLSYEQYF	TGTGCCAGTAGTATTTTAGGGGGCCTTTCCTACGAGCAGTACTTC
NA	TRBV29-1	NA	TRBJ1-5	CSVRTGGNQPQHF	TGCAGCGTACGAACGGGGGGCAATCAGCCCCAGCATTTT
NA	TRBV30	TRBD1	TRBJ1-5	CAWRQGESNQPQHF	TGTGCCTGGAGGCAGGGGGAGAGCAATCAGCCCCAGCATTTT
NA	TRBV19	TRBD2	TRBJ2-1	CASSIARLAVNNEQFF	TGTGCCAGTAGTATAGCCAGACTAGCGGTCAACAATGAGCAGTTCTTC
few	TRBV25-1	NA	TRBJ1-4	CASSYQGEKLFF	TGTGCCAGCAGCTATCAGGGGGAAAAACTGTTTTTT
once	TRBV28	TRBD1	TRBJ2-3	CASSLFWTGFMTDTQYF	TGTGCCAGCAGTTTGTTTTGGACAGGGTTTATGACAGATACGCAGTATTTT
once	TRBV15	NA	TRBJ1-1	CATSRERGVGTEAFF	TGTGCCACCAGCAGAGAAAGGGGTGTGGGCACTGAAGCTTTCTTT
NA	TRBV5-6	NA	TRBJ2-7	CASSLQGISYEQYF	TGTGCCAGCAGCTTGCAGGGGATTTCCTACGAGCAGTACTTC
NA	TRBV27	TRBD1	TRBJ1-5	CASSLTAGGLGKGNQPQHF	TGTGCCAGCAGTCTCACGGCAGGGGGTCTTGGTAAAGGCAATCAGCCCCAGCATTTT
NA	TRBV27	TRBD1	TRBJ2-5	CASSGQGGGETQYF	TGTGCCAGCAGCGGACAGGGGGGAGGGGAGACCCAGTACTTC
NA	TRBV6-1	NA	TRBJ1-3	CASSVATGGNTIYF	TGTGCCAGCAGTGTCGCGACAGGCGGAAACACCATATATTTT
NA	TRBV7-6	NA	TRBJ2-2	CASSLSGANTGELFF	TGTGCCAGCAGCTTAAGCGGAGCGAACACCGGGGAGCTGTTTTTT
NA	TRBV28	TRBD2	TRBJ2-7	CASSSGLADGEQYF	TGTGCCAGCAGTTCGGGACTAGCGGACGGCGAGCAGTACTTC
few	TRBV5-8	TRBD1	TRBJ2-1	CASSLKGQGAHDEQFF	TGTGCCAGCAGCTTGAAAGGGCAGGGGGCGCATGATGAGCAGTTCTTC
NA	TRBV6-6	TRBD1	TRBJ2-7	CASSDQTGAYEQYF	TGTGCCAGCAGTGATCAGACAGGGGCCTACGAGCAGTACTTC
NA	TRBV6-4	TRBD2	TRBJ2-1	CASSAGGRYEQFF	TGTGCCAGCAGTGCGGGAGGACGCTATGAGCAGTTCTTC
NA	TRBV11-2	TRBD1	TRBJ2-5	CASSYWDRAGETQYF	TGTGCCAGCAGCTACTGGGACAGGGCGGGAGAGACCCAGTACTTC
NA	TRBV2	TRBD1	TRBJ1-5	CASSADRDQPQHF	TGTGCCAGCAGTGCTGACAGGGATCAGCCCCAGCATTTT
NA	TRBV19	TRBD1	TRBJ2-5	CASSRQGARETQYF	TGTGCCAGTAGCCGACAGGGGGCGCGAGAGACCCAGTACTTC
NA	TRBV5-1	TRBD1	TRBJ2-3	CASRLGLRDRGQPDTQYF	TGCGCCAGCAGGTTGGGATTGAGGGACAGGGGACAGCCAGATACGCAGTATTTT
few	TRBV11-2	TRBD2	TRBJ2-1	CASSSTSGRNNEQFF	TGTGCCAGCAGCTCAACTAGCGGGAGGAACAATGAGCAGTTCTTC
NA	TRBV5-4	NA	TRBJ1-1	CASSPQGGTEAFF	TGTGCCAGCAGCCCCCAGGGTGGCACTGAAGCTTTCTTT
NA	TRBV5-4	NA	TRBJ1-1	CASSLPSLNTEAFF	TGTGCCAGCAGCTTGCCTAGCCTGAACACTGAAGCTTTCTTT